These 15 T cell receptor beta chains came from one sample sequenced in a study of CD8 T cells in ankylosing spondylitis. TCRdb called the 5' RACE reads again in MiXCR, with one record for every CDR3 protein. Of about 330,000 distinct CDR3 sequences in the sample, less than 10% were seen once. Whole-study findings and limits: Seemingly distinctive of ankylosing spondylitis blood was a TCR beta motif formed by eight highly homologous variants.

These receptors are not linked to any known antigen. The sequenced sample was blood, either unsorted or a sorted T cell fraction (not recorded which). These receptors were collected from a male donor with ankylosing spondylitis.

This clonotype has a count of ten or more. The chain uses TRBV5-5 and TRBJ1-6; the D gene is possibly TRBD1 (6 bases). V lost 2 bases and J 6 bases, leaving 18 bases between the germline ends. Germline CDR1 reads SGHKS; CDR2 reads YYEKEE (reference sequence). This CDR3 has 17 amino acids. The CDR3 sequence: CASSFLPPTGVNSPLHF. The DNA for the CDR3 is TGTGCCAGCAGCTTTCTCCCCCCGACAGGTGTTAATTCACCCCTCCACTTT.

This clonotype was detected many times. This chain connects TRBV4-1 to TRBJ2-1; D is possibly TRBD1 (5 bases). Per the germline V gene, CDR1 is MGHRA and CDR2 is YSYEKL. The CDR3 runs 14 residues. Trimming removed 4 bases at V and 10 bases at J, with 17 bases between. The CDR3 protein is CASSRPYAQGEQFF. The CDR3, as DNA: TGCGCCAGCAGCCGTCCATATGCCCAGGGAGAGCAGTTCTTC.

This clonotype turned up a few times. The chain joins TRBV20-1 to TRBJ2-1; 10 bases fit TRBD2. There are 12 residues in the CDR3. Trimming at V came to 0 bases and at J to 15 bases, leaving 5 bases not matched to a gene. Germline V gene data show CDR1 as DFQATT and CDR2 as SNEGSKA (reference sequence). The CDR3 here is CSARDPLAGRFF. The DNA for the CDR3 is TGCAGTGCTAGAGACCCACTAGCGGGGCGGTTCTTC.

CDR3 coding DNA: TGCAGCGTTAACGGAGGAAGGAATGAGCAGTTCTTC. This translates into CSVNGGRNEQFF. The chain carries TRBV29-1 and TRBJ2-1; the D gene is possibly TRBD2 (5 bases). The V gene's germline CDR1 is SQVTM and CDR2 ANQGSEA. The CDR3 extends over 12 amino acids. V was clipped by 5 bases and J by 7 bases, with 12 bases between them.

This clonotype was counted many times. The genes are TRBV3-1 and TRBJ2-1; D is possibly TRBD1 or TRBD2 (6 bases each). The CDR3 is 15 residues long. V was clipped by 1 base and J by 9 bases, with 16 bases between them. Germline V gene sequence: CDR1 LGHDT, CDR2 YNNKEL (reference sequence). CDR3 amino acids: CASSQGGAGISEQFF. The CDR3 DNA is TGTGCCAGCAGCCAAGGGGGGGCGGGTATAAGTGAGCAGTTCTTC.

This clonotype has a count of ten or more. The chain uses TRBV28 and TRBJ1-5, with D possibly matching TRBD1 (5 bases). Germline-derived CDR1 and CDR2 are MDHEN and SYDVKM. V shed 3 bases and J shed 4 bases, with 13 bases lying between them. The CDR3 spans 15 residues. CDR3 in DNA: TGTGCCAGCAGTTTGAACCCTCAGGGAAATCAGCCCCAGCATTTT. It translates to CASSLNPQGNQPQHF. Full variable domain (remainder filled in from reference TRBV28 and TRBJ1-5): DVKVTQSSRYLVKRTGEKVFLECVQDMDHENMFWYRQDPGLGLRLIYFSYDVKMKEKGDIPEGYSVSREKKERFSLILESASTNQTSMYLCASSLNPQGNQPQHFGDGTRLSIL.

This clonotype was detected many times. The chain is built from TRBV7-2 and TRBJ2-1, with a possible D match to TRBD2 (7 bases). V gave up 3 bases and J gave up 10 bases, with 16 bases separating them. Per germline, CDR1 SGHTA and CDR2 FQGNSA. This CDR3 is 14 amino acids long. Here the CDR3 DNA reads TGTGCCAGCAGCTTTTTAAGCGGGACAAGCGAGCAGTTCTTC. Translation gives CASSFLSGTSEQFF.

This clonotype was counted many times. The V and J genes are TRBV3-1 and TRBJ1-2; D is perhaps TRBD1 (5 bases). Trimming shortened V by 1 base and J by 10 bases, and 13 bases separated the two germline ends. This CDR3 region has 13 residues. Germline loops: CDR1 LGHDT, CDR2 YNNKEL (reference sequence). The CDR3 loop reads CASSQGDGLFYTF. The DNA for the CDR3 is TGTGCCAGCAGCCAAGGGGACGGTCTTTTCTACACCTTC.

This clonotype was recorded many times. The chain uses TRBV5-1 and TRBJ2-2; D is tentatively TRBD1 or TRBD2 (5 bases each). Germline assignment: CDR1 SGHRS and CDR2 YFSETQ. CDR3 length: 15 amino acids. Trimming took 0 bases from V and 3 from J, leaving 9 bases between them. The CDR3 coding sequence is TGCGCCAGCAGCTTGGATGGGACGTACACCGGGGAGCTGTTTTTT. It yields the protein CASSLDGTYTGELFF.

This clonotype has a count of ten or more. This chain links TRBV12-3 or TRBV12-4 with TRBJ1-1; perhaps TRBD1 as D (6 bases). V lost 6 bases and J lost 10, with 21 bases in between. The CDR3 length is 14 residues. In DNA, the CDR3 is TGTGCCAGCAGCCCCGGACAGTCCTCCCGGCGAGCTTTCTTT. Protein sequence: CASSPGQSSRRAFF.

The chain joins TRBV25-1 to TRBJ2-7; 7 bases are a match to TRBD2. The germline CDR1 and CDR2 sequences are MGHDK and SYGVNS. Trimming removed 8 bases from V and 3 bases from J; junction bases left unmatched: 7. CDR3 length equals 13 residues. The CDR3 is CASRGELGYEQYF. The CDR3 DNA is TGTGCCAGCCGGGGGGAGTTAGGCTACGAGCAGTACTTC.

The CDR3 coding sequence is TGTGCCAGCAGTATGGGACAGGGGGACGAGCAGTACTTC. This translates into CASSMGQGDEQYF. This chain links TRBV28 with TRBJ2-7; TRBD1 matches at 11 bases. The ends lost 5 bases at V and 5 bases at J; junction bases unmatched: 2. Germline V gene data show CDR1 as MDHEN and CDR2 as SYDVKM. The CDR3 has 13 amino acids.

The chain carries TRBV6-1 and TRBJ2-2, with 11 positions matching TRBD1. The ends lost 7 bases at V and 6 bases at J; junction bases unmatched: 10. CDR1 is MNHNS, CDR2 SASEGT, per germline. CDR3 length equals 16 residues. CDR3 coding DNA: TGTGCCAGCACGAGAAGTGGGACAGGGGGGTCCGGGGAGCTGTTTTTT. Translated: CASTRSGTGGSGELFF.

The chain uses TRBV4-1 and TRBJ2-7; D gene unclear. V was trimmed by 1 base and J by 3 bases, leaving 10 bases between them. CDR1 and CDR2 (germline): MGHRA, YSYEKL. The length of the CDR3 is 14 residues. The CDR3 region has the DNA TGCGCCAGCAGCCAAGGAGGACCGGACTACGAGCAGTACTTC. Translated, it gives CASSQGGPDYEQYF.

This clonotype occurred a few times. The J gene is TRBJ2-7, the V gene TRBV2; D possibly corresponds to TRBD1 (7 bases). CDR3 size: 15 residues. CDR1 is SNHLY, CDR2 FYNNEI, per germline. V was cut by 2 bases and J by 3 bases, with 14 bases left in between. Written as DNA, the CDR3 is TGTGCCAGCAGTGAAAGGCCAGGGGGGCTCTACGAGCAGTACTTC. Translated: CASSERPGGLYEQYF.